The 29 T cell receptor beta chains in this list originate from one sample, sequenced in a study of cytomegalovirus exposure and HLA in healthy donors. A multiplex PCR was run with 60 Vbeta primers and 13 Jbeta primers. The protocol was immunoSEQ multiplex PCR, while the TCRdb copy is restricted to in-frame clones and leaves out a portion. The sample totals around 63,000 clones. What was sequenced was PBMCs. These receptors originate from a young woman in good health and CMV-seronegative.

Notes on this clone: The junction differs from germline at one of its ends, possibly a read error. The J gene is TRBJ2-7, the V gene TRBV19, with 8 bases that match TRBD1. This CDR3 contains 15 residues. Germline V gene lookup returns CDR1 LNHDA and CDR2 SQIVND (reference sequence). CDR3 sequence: CVSSRVPDRVDEQYF. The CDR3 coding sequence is TGTGTCAGTAGCCGCGTCCCGGACAGGGTCGACGAGCAGTACTTC.

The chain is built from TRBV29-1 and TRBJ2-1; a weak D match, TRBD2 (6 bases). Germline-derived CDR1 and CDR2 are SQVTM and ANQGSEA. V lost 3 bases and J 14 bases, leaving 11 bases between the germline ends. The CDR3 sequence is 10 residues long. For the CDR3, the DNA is TGCAGCGTTGACCAGCGGGTTAAGTTCTTC. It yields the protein CSVDQRVKFF.

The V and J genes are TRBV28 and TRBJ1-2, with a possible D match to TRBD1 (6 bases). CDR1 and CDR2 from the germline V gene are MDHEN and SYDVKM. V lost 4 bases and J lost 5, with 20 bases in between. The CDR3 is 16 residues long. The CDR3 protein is CASSSGTPVRFYGYTF. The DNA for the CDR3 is TGTGCCAGCAGTTCCGGGACACCCGTTCGTTTTTATGGCTACACCTTC.

CDR3 residues: CASSPTGDHRNTEAFF. CDR3 DNA sequence: TGTGCCAGCTCACCGACAGGGGATCATAGGAACACTGAAGCTTTCTTT. The chain links TRBV18 to TRBJ1-1; 8 nucleotides agree with TRBD1. The CDR3 has 16 amino acids. The junction had 7 bases not matched to a gene; V was cut back by 3 bases and J by 1 base. From germline, CDR1 is KGHSH and CDR2 LQKENI.

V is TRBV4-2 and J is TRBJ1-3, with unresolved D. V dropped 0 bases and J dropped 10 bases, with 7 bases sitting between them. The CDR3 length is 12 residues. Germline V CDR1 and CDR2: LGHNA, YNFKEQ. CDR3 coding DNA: TGTGCCAGCAGCCAAGACGGGGAAACCATATATTTT. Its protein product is CASSQDGETIYF.

CDR3 loop: CASSSQRGAEAFF. CDR3 bases: TGTGCCAGCAGCTCCCAAAGGGGCGCTGAAGCTTTCTTT. The chain is built from TRBV13 and TRBJ1-1, with D tentatively TRBD1 (5 bases). This CDR3 has 13 amino acids. The germline V gene has CDR1 PRHDT and CDR2 FYEKMQ (reference sequence). With 4 bases removed from V and 6 bases from J, the gap between germline ends came to 12 bases.

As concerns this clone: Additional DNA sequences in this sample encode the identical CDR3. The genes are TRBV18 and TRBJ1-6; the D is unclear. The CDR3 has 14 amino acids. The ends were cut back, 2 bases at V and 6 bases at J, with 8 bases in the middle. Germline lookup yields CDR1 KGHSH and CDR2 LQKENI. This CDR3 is CASSPTEGNSPLHF. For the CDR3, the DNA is TGTGCCAGCTCACCAACGGAGGGTAATTCACCCCTCCACTTT. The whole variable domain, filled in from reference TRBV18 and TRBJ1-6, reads NAGVMQNPRHLVRRRGQEARLRCSPMKGHSHVYWYRQLPEEGLKFMVYLQKENIIDESGMPKERFSAEFPKEGPSILRIQQVVRGDSAAYFCASSPTEGNSPLHFGNGTRLTVT.

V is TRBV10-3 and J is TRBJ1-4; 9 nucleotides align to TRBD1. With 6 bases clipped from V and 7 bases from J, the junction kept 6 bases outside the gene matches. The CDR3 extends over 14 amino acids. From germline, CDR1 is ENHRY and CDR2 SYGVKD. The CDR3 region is CAIRAGTGSEKLFF. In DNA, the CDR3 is TGTGCCATCAGGGCCGGGACAGGGAGTGAAAAACTGTTTTTT.

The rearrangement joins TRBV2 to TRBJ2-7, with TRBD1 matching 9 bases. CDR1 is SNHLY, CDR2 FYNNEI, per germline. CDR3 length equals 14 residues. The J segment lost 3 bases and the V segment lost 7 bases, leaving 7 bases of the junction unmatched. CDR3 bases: TGTGCCAGCACTCGAGACAGGGGGGGCTACGAGCAGTACTTC. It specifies CASTRDRGGYEQYF. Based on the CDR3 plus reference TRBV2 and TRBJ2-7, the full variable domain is EPEVTQTPSHQVTQMGQEVILRCVPISNHLYFYWYRQILGQKVEFLVSFYNNEISEKSEIFDDQFSVERPDGSNFTLKIRSTKLEDSAMYFCASTRDRGGYEQYFGPGTRLTVT.

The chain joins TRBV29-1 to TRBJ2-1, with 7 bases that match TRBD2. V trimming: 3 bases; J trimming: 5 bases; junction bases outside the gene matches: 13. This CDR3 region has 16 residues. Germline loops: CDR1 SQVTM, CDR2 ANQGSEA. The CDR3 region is CSVDPKDYRGDNEQFF. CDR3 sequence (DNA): TGCAGCGTTGACCCCAAGGACTACCGGGGGGACAATGAGCAGTTCTTC.

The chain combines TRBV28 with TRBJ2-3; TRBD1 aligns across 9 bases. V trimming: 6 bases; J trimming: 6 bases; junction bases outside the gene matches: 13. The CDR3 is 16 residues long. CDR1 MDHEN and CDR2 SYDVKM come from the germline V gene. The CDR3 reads CASSSPGTGIGDTQYF. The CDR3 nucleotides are TGTGCCAGCAGCAGTCCCGGGACAGGGATCGGGGATACGCAGTATTTT.

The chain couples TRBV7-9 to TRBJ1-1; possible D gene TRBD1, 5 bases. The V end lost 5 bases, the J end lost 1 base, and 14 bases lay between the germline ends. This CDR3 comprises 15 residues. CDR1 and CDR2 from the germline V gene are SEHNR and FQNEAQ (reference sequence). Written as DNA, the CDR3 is TGTGCCAGCAGCCCGTCGGAGGGGAGGAACACTGAAGCTTTCTTT. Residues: CASSPSEGRNTEAFF.

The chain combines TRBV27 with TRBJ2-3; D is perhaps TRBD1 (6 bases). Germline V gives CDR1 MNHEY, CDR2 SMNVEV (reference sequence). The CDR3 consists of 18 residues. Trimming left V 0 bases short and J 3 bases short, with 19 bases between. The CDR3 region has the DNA TGTGCCAGCAGTTTATCGTCAGGGGCGGAATGGGTGACAGATACGCAGTATTTT. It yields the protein CASSLSSGAEWVTDTQYF.

CDR3 residues: CASSPWDSTNYGYTF. Written as DNA, the CDR3 is TGTGCCAGCAGCCCCTGGGACAGCACAAACTATGGCTACACCTTC. The rearrangement links TRBV9 to TRBJ1-2, with 7 bases identical to TRBD1. This CDR3 spans 15 amino acids. Looked up from germline, CDR1 is SGDLS and CDR2 is YYNGEE. The ends lost 4 bases at V and 2 bases at J; junction bases unmatched: 8.

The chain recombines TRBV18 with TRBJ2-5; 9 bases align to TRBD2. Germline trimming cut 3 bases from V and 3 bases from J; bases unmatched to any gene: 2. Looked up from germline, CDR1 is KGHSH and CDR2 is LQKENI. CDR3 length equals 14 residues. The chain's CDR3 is CASSPGLAKETQYF. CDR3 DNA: TGTGCCAGCTCACCGGGACTAGCCAAAGAGACCCAGTACTTC. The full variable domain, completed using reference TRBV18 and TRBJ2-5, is NAGVMQNPRHLVRRRGQEARLRCSPMKGHSHVYWYRQLPEEGLKFMVYLQKENIIDESGMPKERFSAEFPKEGPSILRIQQVVRGDSAAYFCASSPGLAKETQYFGPGTRLLVL.

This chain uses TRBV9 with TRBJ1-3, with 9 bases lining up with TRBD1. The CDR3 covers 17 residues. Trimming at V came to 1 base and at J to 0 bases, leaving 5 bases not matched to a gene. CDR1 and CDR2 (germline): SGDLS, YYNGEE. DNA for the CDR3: TGTGCCAGCAGCGTAACCGGGACAGGGAGCTCTGGAAACACCATATATTTT. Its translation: CASSVTGTGSSGNTIYF.

In nucleotides, the CDR3 is TGCGCCAGCAGCTTGGCACCGGGAGGGCCGAGCGGGGAGCTGTTTTTT. Translated: CASSLAPGGPSGELFF. The chain joins TRBV5-1 to TRBJ2-2; 8 bases are a match to TRBD2. Germline CDR1 is SGHRS and CDR2 is YFSETQ. J lost 7 bases, V lost 0 bases, and 8 bases had no gene match. The CDR3 runs 16 residues.

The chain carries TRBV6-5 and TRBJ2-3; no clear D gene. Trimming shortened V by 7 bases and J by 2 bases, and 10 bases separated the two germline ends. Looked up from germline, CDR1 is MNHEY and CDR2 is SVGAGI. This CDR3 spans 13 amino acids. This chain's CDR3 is CASKLGLTDTQYF. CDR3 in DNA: TGTGCCAGCAAACTGGGCCTCACAGATACGCAGTATTTT.

For the CDR3, the DNA is TGCAGTGCTAGCGACTATGGCTACACCTTC. Amino acids: CSASDYGYTF. This sequence joins TRBV20-1 and TRBJ1-2; D is uncertain. CDR1 DFQATT and CDR2 SNEGSKA come from the germline V gene (reference sequence). The CDR3 is 10 amino acids. V gave up 3 bases and J gave up 3 bases, with 2 bases separating them.

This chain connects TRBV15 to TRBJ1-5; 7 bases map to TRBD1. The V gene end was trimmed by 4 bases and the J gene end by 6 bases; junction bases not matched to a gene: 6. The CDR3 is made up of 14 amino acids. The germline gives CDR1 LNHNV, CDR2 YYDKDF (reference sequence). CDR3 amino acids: CATSITGVGQPQHF. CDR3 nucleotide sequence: TGTGCCACCAGCATCACAGGGGTGGGTCAGCCCCAGCATTTT.

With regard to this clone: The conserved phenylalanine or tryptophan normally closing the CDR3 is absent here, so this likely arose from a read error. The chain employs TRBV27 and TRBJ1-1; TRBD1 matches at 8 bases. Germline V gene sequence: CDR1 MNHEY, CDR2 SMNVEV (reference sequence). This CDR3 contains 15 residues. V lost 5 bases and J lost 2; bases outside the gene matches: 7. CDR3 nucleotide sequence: TGTGCCAGCAGTCTCAGGACAGGGTCTAACACTGAAGCTTTCTCT. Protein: CASSLRTGSNTEAFS.

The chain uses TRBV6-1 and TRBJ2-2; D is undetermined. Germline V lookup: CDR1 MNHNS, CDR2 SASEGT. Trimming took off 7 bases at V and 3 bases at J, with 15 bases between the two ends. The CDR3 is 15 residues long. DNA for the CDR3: TGTGCCAGCACCCGAACCCCCAGATACACCGGGGAGCTGTTTTTT. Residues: CASTRTPRYTGELFF.

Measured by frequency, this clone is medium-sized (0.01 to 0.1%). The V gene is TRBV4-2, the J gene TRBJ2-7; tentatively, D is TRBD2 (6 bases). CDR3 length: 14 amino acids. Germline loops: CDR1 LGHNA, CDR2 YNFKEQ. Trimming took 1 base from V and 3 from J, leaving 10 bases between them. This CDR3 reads CASSQADYGYEQYF. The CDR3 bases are TGTGCCAGCAGCCAAGCGGACTATGGCTACGAGCAGTACTTC.

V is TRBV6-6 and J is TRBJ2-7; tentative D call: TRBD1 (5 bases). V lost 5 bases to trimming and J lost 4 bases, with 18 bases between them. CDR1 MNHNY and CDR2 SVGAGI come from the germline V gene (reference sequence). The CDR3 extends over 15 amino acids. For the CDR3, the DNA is TGTGCCAGCAGTCCCCACCAGTCACCAGGGTACGAGCAGTACTTC. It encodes CASSPHQSPGYEQYF.

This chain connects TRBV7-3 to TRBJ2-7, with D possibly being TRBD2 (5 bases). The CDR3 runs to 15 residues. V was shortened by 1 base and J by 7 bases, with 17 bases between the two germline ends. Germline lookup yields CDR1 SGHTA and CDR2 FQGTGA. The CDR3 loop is CASSLNRLPLREQYF. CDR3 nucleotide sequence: TGTGCCAGCAGCTTAAACAGACTACCCCTCCGGGAGCAGTACTTC.

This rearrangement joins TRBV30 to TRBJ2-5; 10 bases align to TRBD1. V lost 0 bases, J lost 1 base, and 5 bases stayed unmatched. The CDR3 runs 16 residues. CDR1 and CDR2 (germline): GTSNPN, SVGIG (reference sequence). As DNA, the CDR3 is TGTGCCTGGAGTGTAGGGACAGGGGTGGCCCAAGAGACCCAGTACTTC. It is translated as CAWSVGTGVAQETQYF.

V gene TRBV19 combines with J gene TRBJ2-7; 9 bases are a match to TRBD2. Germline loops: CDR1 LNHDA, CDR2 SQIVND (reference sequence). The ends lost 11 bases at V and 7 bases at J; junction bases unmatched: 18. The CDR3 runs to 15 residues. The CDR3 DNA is TGTGCCGATGTCCAGGGAGCGGGAGGAGCGAGGGAGCAGTACTTC. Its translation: CADVQGAGGAREQYF.

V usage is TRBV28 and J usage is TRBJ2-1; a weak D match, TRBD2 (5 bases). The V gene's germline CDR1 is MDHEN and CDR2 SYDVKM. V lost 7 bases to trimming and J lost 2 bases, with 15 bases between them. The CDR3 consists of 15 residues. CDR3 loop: CASTLPGVPYNEQFF. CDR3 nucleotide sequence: TGTGCCAGCACCCTACCCGGGGTCCCCTACAATGAGCAGTTCTTC.

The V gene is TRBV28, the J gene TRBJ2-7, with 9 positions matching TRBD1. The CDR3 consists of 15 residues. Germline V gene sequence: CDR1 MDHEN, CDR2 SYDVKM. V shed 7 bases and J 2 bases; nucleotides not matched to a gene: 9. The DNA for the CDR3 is TGTGCCAGCACCACTACAGGGGGCGATCCCTACGAGCAGTACTTC. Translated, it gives CASTTTGGDPYEQYF.